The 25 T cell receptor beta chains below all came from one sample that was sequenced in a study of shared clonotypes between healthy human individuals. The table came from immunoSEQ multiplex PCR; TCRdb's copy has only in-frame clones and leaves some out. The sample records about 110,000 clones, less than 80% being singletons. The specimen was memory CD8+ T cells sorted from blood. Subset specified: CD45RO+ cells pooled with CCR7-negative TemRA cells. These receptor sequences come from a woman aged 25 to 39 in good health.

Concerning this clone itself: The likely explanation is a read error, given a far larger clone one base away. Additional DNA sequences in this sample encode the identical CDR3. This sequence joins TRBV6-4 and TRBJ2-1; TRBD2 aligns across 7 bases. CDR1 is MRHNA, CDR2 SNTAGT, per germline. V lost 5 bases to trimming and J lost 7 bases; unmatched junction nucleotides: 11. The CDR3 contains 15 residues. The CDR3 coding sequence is TGTGCCAGCAGTAGACTAGCAGGAGAGGGGAATGAGCAGTTCTTC. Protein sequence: CASSRLAGEGNEQFF.

The CDR3 sequence: CASSPGGGFGYTF. CDR3 DNA sequence: TGTGCCAGTAGTCCCGGCGGAGGGTTTGGCTACACCTTC. The chain joins TRBV19 to TRBJ1-2; D is undetermined. The ends were cut back, 5 bases at V and 7 bases at J, with 14 bases in the middle. Germline CDR1 is LNHDA and CDR2 is SQIVND (reference sequence). The CDR3 contains 13 residues. The whole variable domain, filled in from reference TRBV19 and TRBJ1-2, reads DGGITQSPKYLFRKEGQNVTLSCEQNLNHDAMYWYRQDPGQGLRLIYYSQIVNDFQKGDIAEGYSVSREKKESFPLTVTSAQKNPTAFYLCASSPGGGFGYTFGSGTRLTVV.

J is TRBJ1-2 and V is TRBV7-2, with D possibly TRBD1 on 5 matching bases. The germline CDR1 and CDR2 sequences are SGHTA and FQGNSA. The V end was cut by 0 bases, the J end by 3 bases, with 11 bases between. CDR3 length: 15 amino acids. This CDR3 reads CASSLARQNYYGYTF. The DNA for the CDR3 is TGTGCCAGCAGCTTAGCGCGACAGAATTACTATGGCTACACCTTC.

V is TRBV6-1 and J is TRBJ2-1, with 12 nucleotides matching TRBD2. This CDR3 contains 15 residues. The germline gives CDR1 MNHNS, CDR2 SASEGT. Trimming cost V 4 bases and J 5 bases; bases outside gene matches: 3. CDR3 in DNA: TGTGCCAGCAGTGTTTGGACTAGCGGGGACAATGAGCAGTTCTTC. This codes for CASSVWTSGDNEQFF.

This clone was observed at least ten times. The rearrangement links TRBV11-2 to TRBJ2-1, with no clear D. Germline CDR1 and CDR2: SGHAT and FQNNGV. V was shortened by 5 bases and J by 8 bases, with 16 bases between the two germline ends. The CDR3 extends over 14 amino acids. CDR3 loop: CASSTDVSGHEQFF. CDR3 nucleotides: TGTGCCAGCAGCACGGACGTCTCAGGCCATGAGCAGTTCTTC. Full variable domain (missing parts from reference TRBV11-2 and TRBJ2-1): EAGVAQSPRYKIIEKRQSVAFWCNPISGHATLYWYQQILGQGPKLLIQFQNNGVVDDSQLPKDRFSAERLKGVDSTLKIQPAKLEDSAVYLCASSTDVSGHEQFFGPGTRLTVL.

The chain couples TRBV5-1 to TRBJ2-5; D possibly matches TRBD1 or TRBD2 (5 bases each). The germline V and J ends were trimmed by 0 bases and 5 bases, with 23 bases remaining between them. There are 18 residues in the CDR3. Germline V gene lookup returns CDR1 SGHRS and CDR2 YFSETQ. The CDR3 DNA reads TGCGCCAGCAGCTTGGCCGAGGGGCCGTACGAGACCGACGAGACCCAGTACTTC. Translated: CASSLAEGPYETDETQYF. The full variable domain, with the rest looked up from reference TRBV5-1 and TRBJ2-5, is KAGVTQTPRYLIKTRGQQVTLSCSPISGHRSVSWYQQTPGQGLQFLFEYFSETQRNKGNFPGRFSGRQFSNSRSEMNVSTLELGDSALYLCASSLAEGPYETDETQYFGPGTRLLVL.

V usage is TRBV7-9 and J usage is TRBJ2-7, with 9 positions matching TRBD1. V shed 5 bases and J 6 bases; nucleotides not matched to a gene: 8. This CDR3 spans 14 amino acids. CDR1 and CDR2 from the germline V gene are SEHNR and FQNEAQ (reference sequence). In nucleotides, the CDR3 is TGTGCCAGCAGCCCCCGGACAGGGGACTCCGAGCAGTACTTC. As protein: CASSPRTGDSEQYF. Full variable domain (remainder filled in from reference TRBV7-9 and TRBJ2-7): DTGVSQNPRHKITKRGQNVTFRCDPISEHNRLYWYRQTLGQGPEFLTYFQNEAQLEKSRLLSDRFSAERPKGSFSTLEIQRTEQGDSAMYLCASSPRTGDSEQYFGPGTRLTVT.

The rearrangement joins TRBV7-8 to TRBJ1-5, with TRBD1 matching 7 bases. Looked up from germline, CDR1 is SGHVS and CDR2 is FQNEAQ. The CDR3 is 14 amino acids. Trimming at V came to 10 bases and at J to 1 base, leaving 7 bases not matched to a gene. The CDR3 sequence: CATGDSFSNQPQHF. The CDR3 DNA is TGTGCCACCGGGGACAGTTTCAGCAATCAGCCCCAGCATTTT.

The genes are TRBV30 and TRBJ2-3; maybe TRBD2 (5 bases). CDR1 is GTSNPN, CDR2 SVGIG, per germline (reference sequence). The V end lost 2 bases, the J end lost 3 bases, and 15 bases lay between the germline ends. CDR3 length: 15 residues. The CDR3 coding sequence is TGTGCCTGGAGTATTTGTTTCCCGGGAACAGATACGCAGTATTTT. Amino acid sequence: CAWSICFPGTDTQYF. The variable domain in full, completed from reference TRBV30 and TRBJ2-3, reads SQTIHQWPATLVQPVGSPLSLECTVEGTSNPNLYWYRQAAGRGLQLLFYSVGIGQISSEVPQNLSASRPQDRQFILSSKKLLLSDSGFYLCAWSICFPGTDTQYFGPGTRLTVL.

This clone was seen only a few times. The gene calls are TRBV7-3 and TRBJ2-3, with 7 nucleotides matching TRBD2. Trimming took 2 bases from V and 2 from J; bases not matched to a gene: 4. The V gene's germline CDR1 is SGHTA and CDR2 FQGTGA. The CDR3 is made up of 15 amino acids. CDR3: CASSLVGGTTDTQYF. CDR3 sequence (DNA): TGTGCCAGCAGCTTAGTCGGGGGGACCACAGATACGCAGTATTTT.

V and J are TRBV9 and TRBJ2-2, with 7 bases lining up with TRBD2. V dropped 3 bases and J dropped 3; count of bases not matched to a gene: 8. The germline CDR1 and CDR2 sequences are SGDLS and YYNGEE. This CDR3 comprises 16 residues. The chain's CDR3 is CASSARTSTYTGELFF. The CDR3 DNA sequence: TGTGCCAGCAGCGCGAGGACTAGTACCTACACCGGGGAGCTGTTTTTT.

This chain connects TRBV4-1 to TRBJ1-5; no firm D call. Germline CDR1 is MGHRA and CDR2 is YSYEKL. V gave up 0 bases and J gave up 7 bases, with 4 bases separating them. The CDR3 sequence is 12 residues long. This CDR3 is CASSQDGQPQHF. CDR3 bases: TGCGCCAGCAGCCAAGACGGACAGCCCCAGCATTTT.

This CDR3 is CSVEIPRRQRSPEETQYF. In DNA form, the CDR3 reads TGCAGCGTTGAAATCCCGAGGAGGCAGCGATCCCCGGAAGAGACCCAGTACTTC. The V and J genes are TRBV29-1 and TRBJ2-5; tentative D call: TRBD2 (5 bases). V shed 2 bases and J shed 3 bases, with 25 bases lying between them. There are 18 residues in the CDR3. CDR1 is SQVTM, CDR2 ANQGSEA, per germline.

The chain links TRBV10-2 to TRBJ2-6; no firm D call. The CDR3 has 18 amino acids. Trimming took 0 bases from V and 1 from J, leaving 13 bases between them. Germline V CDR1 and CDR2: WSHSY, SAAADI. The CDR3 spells CASSESLVMISGANVLTF. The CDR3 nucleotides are TGCGCCAGCAGTGAGTCGCTTGTAATGATTTCTGGGGCCAACGTCCTGACTTTC.

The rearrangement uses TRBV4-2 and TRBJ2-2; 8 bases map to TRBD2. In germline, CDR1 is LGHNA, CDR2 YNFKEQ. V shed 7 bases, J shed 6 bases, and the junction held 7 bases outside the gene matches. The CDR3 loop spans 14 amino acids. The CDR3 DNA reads TGTGCCAGCACCCCCGGGAGGGAGGCCGGGGAGCTGTTTTTT. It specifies CASTPGREAGELFF.

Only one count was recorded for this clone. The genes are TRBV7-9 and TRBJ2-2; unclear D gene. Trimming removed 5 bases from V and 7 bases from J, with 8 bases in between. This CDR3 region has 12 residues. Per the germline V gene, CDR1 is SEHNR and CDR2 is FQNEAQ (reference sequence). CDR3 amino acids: CASSNQDGELFF. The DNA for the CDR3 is TGTGCCAGCAGCAATCAAGACGGGGAGCTGTTTTTT.

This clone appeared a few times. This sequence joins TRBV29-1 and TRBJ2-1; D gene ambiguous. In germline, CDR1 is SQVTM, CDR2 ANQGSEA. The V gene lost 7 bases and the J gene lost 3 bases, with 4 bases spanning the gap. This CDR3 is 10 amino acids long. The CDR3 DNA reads TGCAGCGCCTACTACAATGAGCAGTTCTTC. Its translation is CSAYYNEQFF.

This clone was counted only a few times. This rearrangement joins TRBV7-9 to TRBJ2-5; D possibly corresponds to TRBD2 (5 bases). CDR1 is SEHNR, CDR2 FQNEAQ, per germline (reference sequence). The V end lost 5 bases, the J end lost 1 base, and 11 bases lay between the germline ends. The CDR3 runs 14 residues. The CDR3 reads CASSQEGLQETQYF. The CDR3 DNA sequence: TGTGCCAGCAGCCAAGAGGGTCTCCAAGAGACCCAGTACTTC.

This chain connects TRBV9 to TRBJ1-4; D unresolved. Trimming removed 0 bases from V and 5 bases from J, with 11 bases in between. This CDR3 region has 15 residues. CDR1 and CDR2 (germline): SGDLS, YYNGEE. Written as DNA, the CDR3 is TGTGCCAGCAGCGTAGGTTCGGTCGTAAATGAAAAACTGTTTTTT. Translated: CASSVGSVVNEKLFF.

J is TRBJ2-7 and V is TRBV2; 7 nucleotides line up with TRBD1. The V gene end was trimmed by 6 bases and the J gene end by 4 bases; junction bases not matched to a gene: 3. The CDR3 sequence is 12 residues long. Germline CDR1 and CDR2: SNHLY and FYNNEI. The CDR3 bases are TGTGCCAGCAGGATGACAGGGTACGAGCAGTACTTC. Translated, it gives CASRMTGYEQYF.

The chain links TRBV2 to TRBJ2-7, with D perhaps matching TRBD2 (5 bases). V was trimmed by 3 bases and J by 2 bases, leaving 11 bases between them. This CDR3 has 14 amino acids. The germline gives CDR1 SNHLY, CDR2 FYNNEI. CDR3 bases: TGTGCCAGCAGTGAGCGGGCTGTGCCCTACGAGCAGTACTTC. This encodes CASSERAVPYEQYF.

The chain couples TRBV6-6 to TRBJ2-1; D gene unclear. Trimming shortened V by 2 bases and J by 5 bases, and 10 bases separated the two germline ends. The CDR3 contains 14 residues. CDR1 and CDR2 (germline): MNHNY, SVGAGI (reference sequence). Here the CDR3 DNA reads TGTGCCAGCAGTTACGGCGGCACCCACAATGAGCAGTTCTTC. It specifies CASSYGGTHNEQFF.

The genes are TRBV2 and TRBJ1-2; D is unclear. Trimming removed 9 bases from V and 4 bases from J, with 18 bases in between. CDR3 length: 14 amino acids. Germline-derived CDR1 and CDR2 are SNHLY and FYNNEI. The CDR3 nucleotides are TGTGCCAGAAAAAAGAACCCTTTCGGCTATGGCTACACCTTC. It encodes CARKKNPFGYGYTF. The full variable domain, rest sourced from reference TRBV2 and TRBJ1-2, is EPEVTQTPSHQVTQMGQEVILRCVPISNHLYFYWYRQILGQKVEFLVSFYNNEISEKSEIFDDQFSVERPDGSNFTLKIRSTKLEDSAMYFCARKKNPFGYGYTFGSGTRLTVV.

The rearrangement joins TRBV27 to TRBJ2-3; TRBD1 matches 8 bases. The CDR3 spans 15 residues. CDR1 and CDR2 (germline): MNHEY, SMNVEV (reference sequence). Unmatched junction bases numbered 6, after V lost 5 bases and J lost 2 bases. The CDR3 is CASSAWTGTTDTQYF. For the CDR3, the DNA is TGTGCCAGCAGTGCGTGGACAGGGACCACAGATACGCAGTATTTT.

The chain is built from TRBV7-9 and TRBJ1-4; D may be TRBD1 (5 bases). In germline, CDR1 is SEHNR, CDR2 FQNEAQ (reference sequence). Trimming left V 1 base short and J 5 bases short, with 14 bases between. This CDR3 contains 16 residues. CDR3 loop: CASSLGLGTENEKLFF. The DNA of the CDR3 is TGTGCCAGCAGCTTAGGTCTCGGGACGGAAAATGAAAAACTGTTTTTT.